One sample yielded the 19 T cell receptor beta chains listed below, sequenced in a study of OX40 agonist ivuxolimab in advanced cancers. Some clones are missing from TCRdb's copy, which holds only in-frame ones; the method was immunoSEQ multiplex PCR. Here the sample spans 50,000 or so clones, around 79% being singletons. The specimen was CD4+ or CD8+ T cells sorted from blood, collected in a trial of the OX40 agonist ivuxolimab. Receptors were obtained from an adult with an advanced solid tumor such as melanoma, head and neck, liver or kidney cancer.

The chain uses TRBV11-2 and TRBJ1-1; D gene ambiguous. The germline CDR1 and CDR2 sequences are SGHAT and FQNNGV. CDR3 size: 15 residues. With 5 bases removed from V and 4 bases from J, the gap between germline ends came to 17 bases. CDR3 sequence reads: CASSQRAGYGTEAFF. The CDR3, as DNA: TGTGCCAGCAGCCAACGGGCGGGGTACGGCACTGAAGCTTTCTTT.

CDR3 nucleotides: TGTGCCAGCAGTTTATTGAGACAGAGTTACAATGAGCAGTTCTTC. Encoded protein: CASSLLRQSYNEQFF. V and J are TRBV27 and TRBJ2-1, with TRBD1 as a possible D gene (5 bases). The germline V gene encodes CDR1 MNHEY and CDR2 SMNVEV (reference sequence). The CDR3 extends over 15 amino acids. The V gene lost 1 base and the J gene lost 4 bases, with 11 bases spanning the gap.

The rearrangement joins TRBV6-5 to TRBJ2-2; TRBD2 agrees at 11 bases. Germline-derived CDR1 and CDR2 are MNHEY and SVGAGI. The CDR3 has 16 amino acids. The trim removed 4 bases at V and 6 bases at J, leaving 7 bases unmatched. The CDR3 reads CASSLLAGVPAGELFF. DNA of the CDR3: TGTGCCAGCAGTTTACTAGCGGGAGTACCGGCCGGGGAGCTGTTTTTT.

V is TRBV7-6 and J is TRBJ2-5, with 7 nucleotides matching TRBD2. CDR1 SGHVS and CDR2 FNYEAQ come from the germline V gene. The CDR3 totals 15 residues. After removal of 8 bases from V and 0 bases from J, the junction contained 9 bases not matched to a gene. The CDR3 DNA is TGTGCCAGCGGGGGGGGAAGCCCGTACCAAGAGACCCAGTACTTC. This translates into CASGGGSPYQETQYF.

This clone was recorded once. The genes are TRBV5-6 and TRBJ1-4; TRBD1 might be the D (5 bases). The CDR3 consists of 16 residues. Trimming cost V 2 bases and J 2 bases, with 13 bases left between them. Germline lookup yields CDR1 SGHDT and CDR2 YYEEEE. The CDR3, as DNA: TGTGCCAGCAGCTTAGGCGGGACGGGGACTAATGAAAAACTGTTTTTT. It is translated as CASSLGGTGTNEKLFF.

The chain joins TRBV28 to TRBJ2-5; D might be TRBD1 (6 bases). Between the trimmed V and J ends, which lost 8 bases and 4 bases, there was a span of 32 bases. The CDR3 runs to 19 residues. The germline V gene has CDR1 MDHEN and CDR2 SYDVKM. The CDR3 DNA sequence: TGTGCCAGCTCCTATTGGGCGCGACCCGGGCAGGGGTTTGGAGAGACCCAGTACTTC. This encodes CASSYWARPGQGFGETQYF.

The chain has TRBV7-3 and TRBJ2-3; D remains ambiguous. Germline assignment: CDR1 SGHTA and CDR2 FQGTGA. V lost 7 bases to trimming and J lost 2 bases, with 10 bases between them. The CDR3 has 13 amino acids. The CDR3 region has the DNA TGTGCCAGCACCAGGTCCTCCACAGATACGCAGTATTTT. This sequence encodes CASTRSSTDTQYF.

This rearrangement joins TRBV9 to TRBJ1-3; tentatively, D is TRBD1 (5 bases). Trimming removed 4 bases from V and 0 bases from J, with 14 bases in between. CDR3 length equals 16 residues. Germline CDR1 reads SGDLS; CDR2 reads YYNGEE. Here the CDR3 reads CASSPPGSASGNTIYF. The DNA for the CDR3 is TGTGCCAGCAGCCCCCCAGGGTCTGCCTCTGGAAACACCATATATTTT.

The chain has TRBV4-1 and TRBJ2-7, with D hard to call. The CDR3 consists of 12 residues. V lost 1 base to trimming and J lost 3 bases, with 4 bases between them. CDR1 MGHRA and CDR2 YSYEKL come from the germline V gene. The CDR3 here is CASSQGNYEQYF. CDR3 nucleotides: TGCGCCAGCAGCCAAGGGAACTACGAGCAGTACTTC.

This rearrangement joins TRBV5-1 to TRBJ1-1, with D maybe TRBD1 (6 bases). With 2 bases removed from V and 1 base from J, the gap between germline ends came to 12 bases. The CDR3 length is 15 residues. CDR1 and CDR2 (germline): SGHRS, YFSETQ. As DNA, the CDR3 is TGCGCCAGCAGCTTATTCGGGGGCGCGAACACTGAAGCTTTCTTT. Amino acids: CASSLFGGANTEAFF.

The chain has TRBV9 and TRBJ1-1; D perhaps matches TRBD1 (5 bases). CDR3 size: 14 residues. Trimming removed 3 bases from V and 5 bases from J, with 14 bases in between. Germline CDR1 and CDR2: SGDLS and YYNGEE. DNA for the CDR3: TGTGCCAGCAGCGCGAGAACTTCAGGGACTGAAGCTTTCTTT. Amino acids: CASSARTSGTEAFF.

The V and J genes are TRBV27 and TRBJ1-2; D is perhaps TRBD1 (5 bases). V lost 4 bases to trimming and J lost 8 bases, with 14 bases between them. Germline values: CDR1 MNHEY, CDR2 SMNVEV (reference sequence). There are 13 residues in the CDR3. CDR3 DNA: TGTGCCAGCAGTTGGTCCGGACACTCAGGCTACACCTTC. Residues: CASSWSGHSGYTF.

The chain has TRBV6-5 and TRBJ2-7; tentatively, D is TRBD2 (5 bases). V lost 2 bases to trimming and J lost 6 bases, with 17 bases between them. This CDR3 is 15 amino acids long. Germline loops: CDR1 MNHEY, CDR2 SVGAGI. CDR3 in amino acids: CASSYVVGRAGEQYF. DNA for the CDR3: TGTGCCAGCAGTTACGTCGTGGGTCGGGCGGGCGAGCAGTACTTC.

This chain connects TRBV11-2 to TRBJ2-5, with 12 bases aligning to TRBD2. CDR1 SGHAT and CDR2 FQNNGV come from the germline V gene. V was clipped by 3 bases and J by 1 base; unmatched bases: 3. This CDR3 contains 16 residues. CDR3 region: CASSFLTSGGQETQYF. As DNA, the CDR3 is TGTGCCAGCAGCTTCCTGACTAGCGGGGGCCAAGAGACCCAGTACTTC.

The chain combines TRBV7-2 with TRBJ2-5; D not resolved. Trimming pared 1 base from V and 5 bases from J, leaving 8 bases between. Germline lookup yields CDR1 SGHTA and CDR2 FQGNSA. The CDR3 sequence is 13 residues long. CDR3 amino acids: CASSLGAGETQYF. The DNA of the CDR3 is TGTGCCAGCAGCTTAGGAGCTGGGGAGACCCAGTACTTC.

The rearrangement links TRBV27 to TRBJ1-1; D possibly corresponds to TRBD1 (6 bases). Trimming stripped 3 bases from V and 5 bases from J, with 13 bases between. Germline-derived CDR1 and CDR2 are MNHEY and SMNVEV (reference sequence). The CDR3 consists of 14 residues. The CDR3 DNA sequence: TGTGCCAGCAGTTTTTTGGGGGCAGAGACTGAAGCTTTCTTT. Translated: CASSFLGAETEAFF.

This clone was detected only a few times. The V gene is TRBV19, the J gene TRBJ1-5; TRBD1 aligns across 11 bases. From germline, CDR1 is LNHDA and CDR2 SQIVND (reference sequence). There are 15 residues in the CDR3. Trimming took 6 bases from V and 11 from J; bases not matched to a gene: 12. The CDR3 coding sequence is TGTGCCAGTAGCGAATCGGGACAGGGGGTTGTAGCCCAGCATTTT. It translates to CASSESGQGVVAQHF.

The chain recombines TRBV2 with TRBJ1-2, with 9 bases lining up with TRBD1. The trim removed 6 bases at V and 0 bases at J, leaving 5 bases unmatched. Germline CDR1 and CDR2: SNHLY and FYNNEI. The CDR3 extends over 15 amino acids. CDR3 sequence: CASSSDRGANYGYTF. In DNA form, the CDR3 reads TGTGCCAGCAGCTCGGACAGGGGAGCTAACTATGGCTACACCTTC. Full variable domain (remainder filled in from reference TRBV2 and TRBJ1-2): EPEVTQTPSHQVTQMGQEVILRCVPISNHLYFYWYRQILGQKVEFLVSFYNNEISEKSEIFDDQFSVERPDGSNFTLKIRSTKLEDSAMYFCASSSDRGANYGYTFGSGTRLTVV.

The CDR3 sequence is CASSQESQGGYSYEQYF. Written as DNA, the CDR3 is TGCGCCAGCAGCCAAGAATCCCAGGGGGGGTACTCCTACGAGCAGTACTTC. The genes are TRBV4-3 and TRBJ2-7; the D gene could be TRBD1 or TRBD2 (7 bases each). V was clipped by 0 bases and J by 0 bases, with 15 bases between them. This CDR3 has 17 residues. Germline V gives CDR1 LGHNA, CDR2 YSLEER.